The entry below gives a single T cell receptor (beta chain) sequence along with its context. Looked up from germline, CDR1 is MNHEY and CDR2 is SVGEGT. V was pared by 3 bases and J by 2 bases, with 7 bases between. The CDR3 is 14 amino acids. In the original analysis: How many nucleated cells were present was estimated from reference gene primer amplification. Libraries were prepared by immunoSEQ multiplex PCR; TCRdb keeps only in-frame clonotypes and omits some of them. V, J and clone size derive from that table, while D and trimming were established from the DNA sequence. Of about 40,000 clones detected, about 88% appear once; the ten largest clones hold 2% to 2.5%. The sample is drawn from a study of blood T cell repertoires in COVID-19. Study as a whole: Sources were T cells, B-cell-depleted T cells, or PBMCs; the material itself was cDNA or gDNA.

The TCR was taken from a human donor in a cohort sampled during active COVID-19. The chain is built from TRBV6-2 or TRBV6-3 and TRBJ2-2; possible D gene TRBD2, 5 bases. The specimen sequenced was peripheral blood. The CDR3 DNA reads as TGTGCCAGCAGTTATGGACTTAACACCGGGGAGCTGTTTTTT. This sequence encodes CASSYGLNTGELFF.